Sequencing of this T cell receptor beta chain was carried out in a study of T cell responses to AZD1222 COVID-19 vaccine. This clone has a single count. Its matching antigen is unknown. The table came from immunoSEQ multiplex PCR; TCRdb's copy has only in-frame clones and leaves some out. Of 120,000 or so clones listed, about nine tenths are singletons. CDR3 length: 13 residues. Germline CDR1 SQVTM, CDR2 ANQGSEA. V lost 4 bases and J lost 2, with 12 bases in between. Study-wide points: There were vaccine-associated CD4 TCRs across spike, dominant at 160-218 and 743-854.

Whether given at about 4 or about 12 weeks, second doses were pooled. The rearrangement joins TRBV29-1 to TRBJ2-7; a weak D match, TRBD1 (6 bases). This material consisted of peripheral blood, taken 28 days after the second AZD1222 dose. This sequence originates from an adult who received the AZD1222 COVID-19 vaccine. Here the CDR3 DNA reads TGCAGCGTTGCGTTACAGGGAACCTACGAGCAGTACTTC. Its protein is CSVALQGTYEQYF.